The text below deals with one TCR beta chain. The source of the sample is a study of blood T cell repertoires in COVID-19. The assay was immunoSEQ multiplex PCR, and TCRdb's table has in-frame clones only and misses some. The table has roughly 180,000 clones, 81% seen once. Germline loops: CDR1 PRHDT, CDR2 FYEKMQ (reference sequence). Trimming cost V 5 bases and J 4 bases; bases outside gene matches: 1. The CDR3 is 14 residues long. The V call is TRBV13, the J call TRBJ2-7, with 14 bases fitting TRBD2. This clonotype originated in a woman aged 40-49 years with COVID-19, enrolled during active disease. The source material was peripheral blood. This chain's CDR3 is CASSRTSGRYEQYF. The CDR3 region has the DNA TGTGCCAGCAGCCGGACTAGCGGGAGGTACGAGCAGTACTTC.